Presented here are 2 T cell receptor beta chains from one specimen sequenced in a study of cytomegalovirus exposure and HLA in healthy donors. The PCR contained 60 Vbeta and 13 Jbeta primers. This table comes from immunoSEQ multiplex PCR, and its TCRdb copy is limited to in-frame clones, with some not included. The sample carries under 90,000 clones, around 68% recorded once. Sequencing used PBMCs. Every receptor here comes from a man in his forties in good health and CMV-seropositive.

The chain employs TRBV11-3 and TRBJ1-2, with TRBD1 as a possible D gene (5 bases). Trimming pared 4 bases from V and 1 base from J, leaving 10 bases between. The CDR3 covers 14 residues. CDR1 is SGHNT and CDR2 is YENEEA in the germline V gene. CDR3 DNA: TGTGCCAGCAGCTCGGACACCCTTAACTATGGCTACACCTTC. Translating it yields CASSSDTLNYGYTF.

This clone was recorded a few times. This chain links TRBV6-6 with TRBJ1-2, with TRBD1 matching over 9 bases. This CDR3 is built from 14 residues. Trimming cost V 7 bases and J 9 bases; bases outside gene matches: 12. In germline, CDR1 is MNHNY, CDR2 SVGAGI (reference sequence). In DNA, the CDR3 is TGTGCCAGCACCTGGACAGGGGAGGGTTGGAGCTACACCTTC. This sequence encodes CASTWTGEGWSYTF.